A selection of T cell receptor beta chains follows, all from one sample in a study of neurological immune-mediated disorders. MiXCR, run by TCRdb on the 5' RACE reads, gives a single entry per CDR3 protein. The sample gives some 30,000 distinct CDR3 sequences, 20% to 25% of which show up once; 16% is in the top ten. The specimen sequenced was PBMCs. The source of these receptors is a woman aged 55 to 70 in good health. Each CDR3 is given with its conserved first and last residue. Each record gives: J gene, D gene, clone size, V gene, CDR3 DNA, CDR3 protein. D genes are given only for firm matches. The size field is filled for only some rows; it gives once, few, many or a size class.

J gene: TRBJ2-2
D gene: -
clone size: -
V gene: TRBV5-1
CDR3 DNA: TGCGCCATTAGCCCGGACTTGTACACCGGGGAGCTGTTTTTT
CDR3 protein: CAISPDLYTGELFF

J gene: TRBJ2-5
D gene: -
clone size: medium-sized
V gene: TRBV7-2
CDR3 DNA: TGTGCCAGCAGTTTCCAACGTGGGAAAGAGACCCAGTACTTC
CDR3 protein: CASSFQRGKETQYF

J gene: TRBJ1-5
D gene: TRBD1
clone size: -
V gene: TRBV7-9
CDR3 DNA: TGTGCCAGCACCGGGACAGGGGAAAATCAGCCCCAGCATTTT
CDR3 protein: CASTGTGENQPQHF

J gene: TRBJ2-7
D gene: TRBD1
clone size: many
V gene: TRBV5-8
CDR3 DNA: TGTGCCAGCAGTCCGGGACAGGGCTCCTACGAGCAGTACTTC
CDR3 protein: CASSPGQGSYEQYF

J gene: TRBJ2-5
D gene: -
clone size: -
V gene: TRBV5-1
CDR3 DNA: -
CDR3 protein: CASSFYICSAQVVGKTQYF

J gene: TRBJ1-6
D gene: -
clone size: -
V gene: TRBV6-4
CDR3 DNA: TGTGCCAGCAGTGTGGACAGTAATTCACCCCTCCACTTT
CDR3 protein: CASSVDSNSPLHF

J gene: TRBJ2-1
D gene: -
clone size: -
V gene: TRBV7-2
CDR3 DNA: TGTGCCAGCAGCTTAGCGGGAAAATCCTACAATGAGCAGTTCTTC
CDR3 protein: CASSLAGKSYNEQFF

J gene: TRBJ2-7
D gene: TRBD2
clone size: many
V gene: TRBV28
CDR3 DNA: TGTGCCAGCAGTCGTCCGGGACTAGGGGCTGGTGAGCAGTACTTC
CDR3 protein: CASSRPGLGAGEQYF

J gene: TRBJ1-6
D gene: -
clone size: many
V gene: TRBV10-3
CDR3 DNA: TGTGCCATCAGTGAGTCACGGGATCGCGCACCCCTCCACTTT
CDR3 protein: CAISESRDRAPLHF

J gene: TRBJ1-5
D gene: -
clone size: many
V gene: TRBV7-2
CDR3 DNA: TGTGCCAGCAGCGCCCATGCGAATCAGCCCCAGCATTTT
CDR3 protein: CASSAHANQPQHF

J gene: TRBJ1-1
D gene: -
clone size: many
V gene: TRBV11-2
CDR3 DNA: TGTGCCAGCAGCTTACAGGGTGGCACTGAAGCTTTCTTT
CDR3 protein: CASSLQGGTEAFF

J gene: TRBJ1-1
D gene: -
clone size: many
V gene: TRBV15
CDR3 DNA: TGTGCCACCAGCAGAGAACGGGACACTGAAGCTTTCTTT
CDR3 protein: CATSRERDTEAFF

J gene: TRBJ2-7
D gene: -
clone size: many
V gene: TRBV20-1
CDR3 DNA: TGCAGTGCTACTCCGGGACCGAGGATTTACGAGCAGTACTTC
CDR3 protein: CSATPGPRIYEQYF

J gene: TRBJ2-7
D gene: -
clone size: many
V gene: TRBV11-2
CDR3 DNA: TGTGCCAGCAGCAGGCGGCACCAGGGATGGCAGTACTTC
CDR3 protein: CASSRRHQGWQYF

J gene: TRBJ1-1
D gene: TRBD1
clone size: few
V gene: TRBV18
CDR3 DNA: TGTGCCAGCTCACCTATTCCCGGGACAGGGGTTCAAGCTTTCTTT
CDR3 protein: CASSPIPGTGVQAFF

J gene: TRBJ2-5
D gene: TRBD2
clone size: few
V gene: TRBV20-1
CDR3 DNA: TGCAGTGCTCCTTGGACTAGCGGGGGGGCAGTAGGGTTCCAAGAGACCCAGTACTTC
CDR3 protein: CSAPWTSGGAVGFQETQYF

J gene: TRBJ2-1
D gene: -
clone size: many
V gene: TRBV4-3
CDR3 DNA: TGCGCCAGCAGCCAAGCCCCATACAATGAGCAGTTCTTC
CDR3 protein: CASSQAPYNEQFF

J gene: TRBJ2-3
D gene: -
clone size: -
V gene: TRBV7-2
CDR3 DNA: TGTGCCAGCAGCTTAGACGGGTCTAGCACAGATACGCAGTATTTT
CDR3 protein: CASSLDGSSTDTQYF

J gene: TRBJ2-7
D gene: TRBD1
clone size: many
V gene: TRBV9
CDR3 DNA: TGTGCCAGCAGCGATACGGGACAGGGTTCCTACGAGCAGTACTTC
CDR3 protein: CASSDTGQGSYEQYF

J gene: TRBJ1-2
D gene: TRBD1
clone size: many
V gene: TRBV5-1
CDR3 DNA: TGCGCCAGCAGTATCCTCGGGACAGGGCATGGCTACACCTTC
CDR3 protein: CASSILGTGHGYTF

J gene: TRBJ1-6
D gene: TRBD1
clone size: many
V gene: TRBV5-1
CDR3 DNA: TGCGCCAGCAGCCTCCAGCGACAGGGATCTTCACCCCTCCACTTT
CDR3 protein: CASSLQRQGSSPLHF

J gene: TRBJ2-1
D gene: TRBD2
clone size: many
V gene: TRBV7-6
CDR3 DNA: TGTGCCAGCAGCCAGGGACTAGCGGGTCTGGGTGAGCAGTTCTTC
CDR3 protein: CASSQGLAGLGEQFF

J gene: TRBJ2-2
D gene: TRBD1
clone size: -
V gene: TRBV5-1
CDR3 DNA: TGCGCCAGCAGCTTGGGGACAGGGGGCTTCGGGGAGCTGTTTTTT
CDR3 protein: CASSLGTGGFGELFF

J gene: TRBJ2-2
D gene: -
clone size: -
V gene: TRBV5-5
CDR3 DNA: TGTGCCAGCAGCTTGGTCGCTGGCGGGGAGCTGTTTTTT
CDR3 protein: CASSLVAGGELFF

J gene: TRBJ2-1
D gene: TRBD1
clone size: many
V gene: TRBV5-1
CDR3 DNA: TGCGCCAGCAGCTTGGCCCTTGGGACAGGTATAGGGGATGAGCAGTTCTTC
CDR3 protein: CASSLALGTGIGDEQFF

J gene: TRBJ2-7
D gene: TRBD2
clone size: few
V gene: TRBV5-1
CDR3 DNA: TGCGCCAGCAGCCCGGGACTAGCGGGAGGCGACGAGCAGTACTTC
CDR3 protein: CASSPGLAGGDEQYF

J gene: TRBJ2-2
D gene: TRBD1
clone size: few
V gene: TRBV5-1
CDR3 DNA: TGCGCCAGCAGCCGGGACAGCGTCGGCGGGGAGCTGTTTTTT
CDR3 protein: CASSRDSVGGELFF

J gene: TRBJ2-7
D gene: -
clone size: -
V gene: TRBV15
CDR3 DNA: TGTGCCACCAGCAGAGATTCAGGCAGGCCCTACGATCAGTACTTC
CDR3 protein: CATSRDSGRPYDQYF